The 13 T cell receptor beta chains presented below share a single source sample, sequenced in a study of blood T cell repertoires in COVID-19 (dated by TCRdb to 2018 to 2021). The library was made by the immunoSEQ multiplex PCR assay. TCRdb carries this immuneACCESS record with in-frame sequences only. Its versions omit some clonotypes, under half of them owing to an unresolved V gene in the studies checked, with the rest unexplained. The sample has roughly 98,000 clones on record, around 92% of them singletons. Under 7.5% of the sample comes from the top ten. Input material: peripheral blood. These receptors were collected from a woman aged 55-70 years with active COVID-19.

This clone occurred once. This chain connects TRBV7-2 to TRBJ1-5; 8 bases are a match to TRBD1. This CDR3 has 17 residues. The V segment lost 4 bases and the J segment 0 bases; nucleotides outside the gene matches: 8. The germline V gene has CDR1 SGHTA and CDR2 FQGNSA. The CDR3 DNA is TGTGCCAGCAGCTCCGGACAGGGCTTTTATAGCAATCAGCCCCAGCATTTT. Its translation: CASSSGQGFYSNQPQHF.

The chain joins TRBV7-3 to TRBJ1-1, with no clear D. Germline V gives CDR1 SGHTA, CDR2 FQGTGA. The CDR3 totals 13 residues. The V end lost 5 bases, the J end lost 1 base, and 8 bases lay between the germline ends. CDR3 coding DNA: TGTGCCAGCAGCCCACAGCCGAACACTGAAGCTTTCTTT. Encoded protein: CASSPQPNTEAFF.

V gene TRBV28 combines with J gene TRBJ1-6; the match to TRBD1 covers 9 bases. The CDR3 has 14 residues. In germline, CDR1 is MDHEN, CDR2 SYDVKM. J gave up 7 bases and V 4 bases, and 2 bases lay outside the gene matches. CDR3 sequence (DNA): TGTGCCAGCAGTTCCGGGACAGGGAATTCACCCCTCCACTTT. This gives the protein CASSSGTGNSPLHF.

In its sample, this clone was seen once. The rearrangement links TRBV7-8 to TRBJ1-5, with 10 bases fitting TRBD1. The CDR3 sequence is 17 residues long. CDR1 and CDR2 (germline): SGHVS, FQNEAQ. After removal of 5 bases from V and 2 bases from J, the junction contained 9 bases not matched to a gene. In DNA form, the CDR3 reads TGTGCCAGCAGCGTAAGGACAGGGGGGGCGGGCAATCAGCCCCAGCATTTT. Translated, it gives CASSVRTGGAGNQPQHF.

The genes are TRBV19 and TRBJ1-1, with TRBD1 matching 8 bases. Germline values: CDR1 LNHDA, CDR2 SQIVND (reference sequence). The CDR3 is 16 amino acids. With V trimmed by 3 bases and J by 5 bases, 11 bases remained unmatched. The CDR3: CASSIGAGGLGTEAFF. The CDR3 DNA reads as TGTGCCAGTAGTATTGGGGCAGGGGGCCTAGGGACTGAAGCTTTCTTT.

The chain joins TRBV30 to TRBJ2-2; a possible D gene is TRBD1 (6 bases). Germline CDR1 GTSNPN, CDR2 SVGIG (reference sequence). This CDR3 comprises 14 residues. V was trimmed by 1 base and J by 3 bases, leaving 9 bases between them. This CDR3 reads CAWSGGHHTGELFF. The DNA of the CDR3 is TGTGCCTGGAGTGGGGGACACCACACCGGGGAGCTGTTTTTT. Full variable domain (missing parts from reference TRBV30 and TRBJ2-2): SQTIHQWPATLVQPVGSPLSLECTVEGTSNPNLYWYRQAAGRGLQLLFYSVGIGQISSEVPQNLSASRPQDRQFILSSKKLLLSDSGFYLCAWSGGHHTGELFFGEGSRLTVL.

The chain employs TRBV5-6 and TRBJ2-1, with 10 bases that match TRBD1. CDR1 and CDR2 from the germline V gene are SGHDT and YYEEEE. The CDR3 has 17 residues. Trimming took 6 bases from V and 3 from J; bases not matched to a gene: 12. The CDR3 nucleotides are TGTGCCAGCAACCGTACTAAACGGGACAGGGGCTACAATGAGCAGTTCTTC. Translating it yields CASNRTKRDRGYNEQFF.

This clone appeared a single time. V usage is TRBV25-1 and J usage is TRBJ2-1; tentatively, D is TRBD1 (5 bases). From germline, CDR1 is MGHDK and CDR2 SYGVNS. The CDR3 is 14 residues long. The V and J ends lost 3 bases and 8 bases respectively, with 14 bases between them. CDR3 in amino acids: CASSDPHGAYEQFF. For the CDR3, the DNA is TGTGCCAGCAGTGACCCGCATGGGGCGTATGAGCAGTTCTTC.

This chain connects TRBV11-2 to TRBJ2-7; D remains ambiguous. There are 13 residues in the CDR3. CDR1 and CDR2 from the germline V gene are SGHAT and FQNNGV. The V end lost 6 bases, the J end lost 2 bases, and 11 bases lay between the germline ends. The CDR3 nucleotides read TGTGCCAGCAGAAATACAGTTACCTACGAGCAGTACTTC. This gives the protein CASRNTVTYEQYF. Full variable domain (outside the CDR3, taken from reference TRBV11-2 and TRBJ2-7): EAGVAQSPRYKIIEKRQSVAFWCNPISGHATLYWYQQILGQGPKLLIQFQNNGVVDDSQLPKDRFSAERLKGVDSTLKIQPAKLEDSAVYLCASRNTVTYEQYFGPGTRLTVT.

V gene TRBV11-2 combines with J gene TRBJ2-1; D is possibly TRBD1 (5 bases). The V end lost 4 bases, the J end lost 13 bases, and 11 bases lay between the germline ends. CDR3 length: 11 amino acids. The germline gives CDR1 SGHAT, CDR2 FQNNGV. The CDR3 DNA reads TGTGCCAGCAGCTCCTTGACAGAACAGTTCTTC. Amino acid sequence: CASSSLTEQFF.

This chain links TRBV2 with TRBJ2-7, with TRBD2 matching over 14 bases. J was trimmed by 4 bases and V by 6 bases; bases with no gene match: 2. The germline V gene encodes CDR1 SNHLY and CDR2 FYNNEI. The CDR3 runs 14 residues. In DNA form, the CDR3 reads TGTGCCAGCAGGGGACTAGCGGGAGAATACGAGCAGTACTTC. It specifies CASRGLAGEYEQYF.

This chain connects TRBV18 to TRBJ2-1; D perhaps matches TRBD2 (6 bases). The V gene's germline CDR1 is KGHSH and CDR2 LQKENI. CDR3 length equals 16 residues. V lost 3 bases to trimming and J lost 4 bases, with 16 bases between them. In DNA, the CDR3 is TGTGCCAGCTCACCGCCGGGTGGTAGCGGTTACAATGAGCAGTTCTTC. Translation gives CASSPPGGSGYNEQFF.

The rearrangement uses TRBV7-8 and TRBJ1-2; TRBD1 matches 8 bases. Trimming cost V 4 bases and J 4 bases; bases outside gene matches: 5. The CDR3 is made up of 14 amino acids. Germline CDR1 and CDR2: SGHVS and FQNEAQ. This CDR3 reads CASSSGTGGYGYTF. In nucleotides, the CDR3 is TGTGCCAGCAGCTCCGGGACAGGTGGCTATGGCTACACCTTC.